What follows describes a single T cell receptor (beta chain). The antigen remains unidentified. This specimen belongs to a study of cytomegalovirus exposure and HLA in healthy donors. Study-level points and caveats: In a later analysis, V- and J-gene trimming of beta chains associated with a DCLRE1C missense variant, replicated independently. Specific recognition of CMV antigens was confirmed in vitro for a few chains (all CMV-associated). Cytomegalovirus-associated status was assigned to some 180 TCR beta chains. When a later analysis compared HLA-associated TCR beta chains with equally common others, the HLA-associated chains turned out to be more clonally expanded and to have lower generation probabilities.

PCR employed 60 Vbeta and 13 Jbeta primers. Profiled with immunoSEQ multiplex PCR; TCRdb holds only in-frame clones, not every one. The table lists roughly 80,000 clones, around 78% of them singletons. The germline CDR1 and CDR2 sequences are MDHEN and SYDVKM. This CDR3 has 16 amino acids. The V gene end was trimmed by 5 bases and the J gene end by 6 bases; junction bases not matched to a gene: 9. This TCR derives from a man aged 35-49 years in good health and CMV-seronegative. Sequencing was carried out using PBMCs. J is TRBJ1-5 and V is TRBV28; 11 bases map to TRBD1. CDR3 nucleotides: TGTGCCAGCAGTGCCGGGACAGGGGGGATACTTCAGCCCCAGCATTTT. It yields the protein CASSAGTGGILQPQHF.